This T cell receptor (beta chain) was sequenced during a study of cytomegalovirus exposure and HLA in healthy donors (dated by TCRdb to the late 2010s). A note on the overall study: According to an earlier analysis of 550 to 700 of the donors, some 180 million T cells yielded 95 million to 140 million unique TCR beta sequences and 276 Gb of sequence data. About 300 gigabases of sequencing data and around 87 million unique TCR sequences were included in an early release covering several hundred HLA-typed donors. The genetic ancestry cluster associated with self-reported Caucasian donors included around four fifths of the roughly 400 genotyped donors. The study aimed to test whether cataloging public T cell receptors could reveal signatures of past pathogen exposure. Using immunosequencing, the study profiled T cell repertoires from about 610 subjects and related those repertoires to cytomegalovirus serostatus. A separate validation cohort of roughly 110 different subjects was used in addition to the roughly 640-subject first cohort. The study combined high-throughput TCR immunosequencing, statistical association of individual TCRs with disease status, and machine learning to predict cytomegalovirus infection status. A later analysis re-examined previously published TCR beta repertoires from around 670 donors and added high-resolution HLA genotyping to investigate patterns of TCR occurrence. Rather than using new phenotypic data, the later analysis identified candidate immune exposures from TCR beta sequences and from how often those sequences occurred across donors. An earlier analysis of 587 of the donors applied high-throughput TCR beta sequencing to assess whether each TCR beta V gene segment acted as functional or pseudogenic. Donor age, sex, ethnicity and CMV serostatus were collected together with the repertoire data. A later genetic analysis used genome-wide SNP genotypes for about three fifths of the 666 donors, treating that subset as a discovery cohort. All discovery cohort repertoires had been generated on a single sequencing platform. HLA typing included class I and class II loci at four-digit resolution. Typing coverage varied by locus: roughly 629-630 donors for A, B, C, DRB1 and DQB1; 500 to 550 for DQA1; about 590 for DPA1; 450 to 480 for DPB1. About 5 DR-DQ haplotypes were handled as single units for association and clustering, since linkage in the cohort was strong. Among some 400 genotyped donors of the cohort, an average of approximately 240,000 unique TCR beta nucleotide sequences was sequenced per donor, of which about 20% were non-productive.

With regard to this clone: The antigen this receptor binds is unknown. No much larger clonotype is one base removed from it; base qualities were not supplied.

Beyond this particular receptor, the publication reports: A cluster of highly shared sequence variants was judged likely to represent a technical artifact of the sequencing pipeline. Specific HLA alleles were associated with 15,000 to 20,000 TCR beta sequences at a false discovery rate of 0.05 in a later analysis. Correlated functional status among segregating V segments might be attributable to linkage disequilibrium, but an unknown experimental factor could not be ruled out. HLA typing was unavailable for some donors at each locus, so association tests used only the typed subset. In a later genetic analysis, fewer N-insertions in productive TCRs were reported among donors in an Asian-associated ancestry cluster than the roughly 700-donor mean. Because counts were too low, about 17 rarely observed V segments, including chromosome 9 orphons, were excluded from the earlier analysis of about 500 of the donors. In vitro tests confirmed that a few of the cytomegalovirus-associated TCR beta chains recognize cytomegalovirus antigens. Several of the top co-occurrence clusters appeared to be linked to parvovirus B19, influenza, CMV and Epstein-Barr virus, according to a later analysis. Strong co-occurrence of HLA alleles, especially DR and DQ, made assigning TCR associations to individual alleles difficult. In a later analysis, TCR association rates were found to vary across HLA loci, with the most associated TCRs seen for DRB1 alleles and the fewest for HLA-C alleles. In a later analysis, HLA-associated TCR beta chains were found to be more clonally expanded and to have lower generation probabilities than equally common non-associated chains. In a later genetic analysis, a missense DCLRE1C variant was associated with V-gene and J-gene trimming of TCR beta chains, and the association was replicated in an independent cohort. Most TCR sequences were observed very rarely across donors, whereas some public TCRs were present in many individuals. According to the authors, the approach could potentially be generalized to other disease states and immunological phenotypes. A further reported finding was that TCR beta sequences accurately predicted the HLA-A and HLA-B alleles for most subjects in the first cohort. Most CMV-associated TCR beta chains appeared to be HLA-restricted in a later analysis, and the HLA associations seemed to be driven largely by CMV exposure. The study gave a list of roughly 150 TCR beta chains associated with cytomegalovirus. In this cohort, only TCR beta chains were sequenced, and detectable features were limited by the absence of alpha or paired-chain data. The 87-base-pair reads could not distinguish some IMGT-functional V segments, including TRBV6-2 and TRBV6-3, so those segments were excluded. An earlier analysis of 587 of the donors showed that most TCR beta V segments appeared in productive rearrangements either about 87% or about 30% of the time, which broadly matched IMGT annotations. In both the original and validation cohorts, the classifier was reported to diagnose cytomegalovirus status with high specificity and sensitivity. Immune exposure information for the cohort was limited to CMV serostatus. The presence/absence analyses assumed that sequencing depth was roughly uniform across donors, and that assumption may not be true.

The cohort was made up of around 720 healthy bone marrow donors. At the time of sampling, every cohort member was nominally healthy, though immune exposures that went unrecorded were likely present. The donor tested CMV seronegative, placing the donor among the 350 to 400 seronegative members of the cohort. Every donor gave a peripheral blood sample, and the peripheral blood mononuclear cells from that sample were used for TCR beta sequencing. Genomic DNA extraction from the blood cell samples was performed with the Qiagen DNeasy Blood Extraction Kit. The CDR3 runs 14 residues from the cysteine to the phenylalanine. Only the CDR3 DNA stays, 42 bases, in frame from base 1. From V the trimming removes 8 bases and from J it removes 1 base, while the gene matches leave 6 bases of the junction unaccounted for. The germline V gene sets CDR1 to SGHVS and CDR2 to FNYEAQ. Library method: the immunoSEQ multiplex PCR assay. For the multiplex PCR, a mixture combining 60 forward primers for TCR Vbeta segments and 13 reverse primers for TCR Jbeta segments was used. A multiplex PCR assay on genomic DNA amplified the CDR3 region of rearranged TCR beta genes. The amplified TCR beta libraries were sequenced on the Illumina HiSeq System as 87-base-pair reads. The authors processed their data as follows. A later analysis counted some 74 million unique TCR beta chains across the 650 to 800 repertoires, and some 11 million of these chains were shared by at least two donors. A nearest-neighbor algorithm error-corrected the raw reads and collapsed the reads into unique sequences, merging closely related sequences to remove PCR and sequencing errors. CDR3 sequences were aligned to IMGT reference sequences to assign V, D and J gene segments. For a sequence to be retained, at least a six-nucleotide match to both a V gene segment and a J gene segment was required. A rearrangement counted as productive if the CDR3 had no stop codons and remained in frame with V and J, and every other rearrangement counted as non-productive. Following IMGT convention, CDR3 was defined as the stretch from the second conserved V-encoded cysteine up to the conserved J-encoded phenylalanine. The earlier analysis of some 600 of the donors excluded sequences that lacked an unambiguous match to a single V gene segment. An earlier analysis of 587 of the donors classified V segments as functional when productive rearrangements were above 56.7% and as segregating when the standard deviation between donors was above 5%. A statistical classification framework was built to diagnose cytomegalovirus status from the catalog of TCR beta chain sequences. A later analysis assigned V and J genes by comparing TCR nucleotide sequences with IMGT/GENE-DB human TR gene sequences. In a later analysis, CDR3 sequences and most-parsimonious VDJ recombination scenarios were assigned using the TCRdist pipeline. In a later analysis, each TCR beta chain was defined by its CDR3 amino acid sequence together with its V-gene family, and reads lacking a unique V-gene family were excluded. A later analysis removed 600 or so highly shared, low-generation-probability nucleotide sequences to deal with suspected cross-contamination and a sequencing artifact. For each public chain, a later analysis derived a clonal expansion index from normalized ranks of inferred template counts within each repertoire. In a later analysis, generation probabilities were computed with a VDJ recombination model fitted to out-of-frame rearrangements, and the resulting probabilities were checked against IGoR. A later analysis scored TCR-TCR, TCR-HLA and TCR-CMV co-occurrence with hypergeometric tests, applying a repertoire-size bias correction to TCR pairs. To estimate false discovery rates, a later analysis permuted the HLA or CMV assignments 20 times. A later analysis grouped co-occurring TCRs with DBSCAN, adding TCRdist sequence similarity when clustering within HLA-allele-positive subsets. Repertoires with fewer than 30,000 or more than 120,000 public chains, plus five repertoires with anomalous nucleotide sharing, were excluded from co-occurrence clustering. What TCRdb holds here is the immuneACCESS table cut down to in-frame rearrangements. Part of the clones is not present; checked against another copy, under half of the missing clones reflect an unresolved V gene, and the others are unexplained. The DNA was the basis for D and trimming; V, J and clone size are from that table. This sample lists around 64,000 clones; over 75% were detected once. The top ten clones comprise about 11% of the sample.

This clonotype originated in a female donor in good health and CMV-seronegative. Rearrangement joined TRBV7-6 to TRBJ2-7; TRBD2 agrees with 9 junctional bases. Sequencing was performed on PBMCs. The DNA sequence is given as TGTGCCAGCCTGGCGGGGGGGCCTTCCTACGAGCAGTACTTC. This sequence encodes CASLAGGPSYEQYF. Supplemented by the reference TRBV7-6 and TRBJ2-7 proteins around the CDR3, the complete variable domain is GAGVSQSPRYKVTKRGQDVALRCDPISGHVSLYWYRQALGQGPEFLTYFNYEAQQDKSGLPNDRFSAERPEGSISTLTIQRTEQRDSAMYRCASLAGGPSYEQYFGPGTRLTVT.